This T cell receptor beta chain was profiled in a study of cytomegalovirus exposure and HLA in healthy donors. The V end was cut by 1 base, the J end by 1 base, with 4 bases between. The CDR3 spans 13 residues. CDR1 and CDR2 from the germline V gene are LNHDA and SQIVND (reference sequence). A word on this clone: At the DNA level, this CDR3 is encoded by other sequences in the same sample as well.

Primers for the PCR totalled 60 Vbeta and 13 Jbeta. Repertoires were generated with immunoSEQ multiplex PCR, while TCRdb's copy carries only in-frame clones and drops some. Of more than 110,000 clones listed, 73% are singletons. The sample was PBMCs. This chain uses TRBV19 with TRBJ1-1; no firm D call. This TCR was sampled from a woman in her 40s in good health and CMV-seronegative. The CDR3: CASSIGQNTEAFF. CDR3 nucleotides: TGTGCCAGTAGTATAGGACAGAACACTGAAGCTTTCTTT.